This T cell receptor beta chain was profiled in a study of OX40 agonist ivuxolimab in advanced cancers. Study details: An anti-OX40 (CD134) antibody with agonistic activity, ivuxolimab, was administered to patients. Antecedent anti-PD-1, anti-PD-L1 or anti-CTLA-4 therapy was permissible, with 35% to 40% having received some.

Blood sampling was done at baseline, cycle 4 day 1, and cycle 7 day 1. Study-wide findings and caveats: Relative to CD4+ cells, CD8+ T cells on average had more expanded clones.

On this clone: What it recognizes is unknown.

Trimming left V 7 bases short and J 0 bases short, with 18 bases between. Germline CDR1 reads MDHEN; CDR2 reads SYDVKM. CDR3 length: 16 residues. This table comes from immunoSEQ multiplex PCR, and its TCRdb copy is limited to in-frame clones, with some not included. Of tens of thousands of clones in the sample, about 92% were seen once. The chain combines TRBV28 with TRBJ1-2, with a weak D call TRBD1 (5 bases). The TCR comes from an adult with an advanced solid tumor such as melanoma, head and neck, liver or kidney cancer. The sequencing here drew on CD4+ or CD8+ T cells sorted from blood, taken in a trial of the OX40 agonist ivuxolimab. CDR3 sequence: CASNLGRGFTNYGYTF. In DNA form, the CDR3 reads TGTGCCAGCAACTTGGGCCGGGGCTTTACTAACTATGGCTACACCTTC.